The 26 T cell receptor beta chains reported below all come from one sample, sequenced in a study of T cell repertoires in cytomegalovirus infection (dated by TCRdb to the late 2010s). The sequencer was an Illumina HiSeq 1500. Clones were called with MiXCR by TCRdb after fastp trimmed the public reads at Q25, and only in-frame beta chains were retained. CDR3 protein duplicates are merged, each entry listing the most common genes and DNA. Within this sample are more than 250,000 distinct CDR3 sequences, with around 25% of them counted one time only. Roughly 15% of the sample rests with the top ten. In the paper's terms, the treatment or condition label means: in vitro stimulation with specific CMV peptide epitopes to enrich CMV-specific T cells. The antigens for these receptors are not known. The material sequenced was cultured PBMCs, taken from culture after CMV antigen stimulation. These receptors were taken from a human donor in good health (CMV status not recorded). Some clones in this sample may be carry-over from other donors' samples.

The rearrangement links TRBV5-1 to TRBJ2-7; D call uncertain. This CDR3 has 13 residues. Per germline, CDR1 SGHRS and CDR2 YFSETQ. V lost 1 base and J lost 3, with 8 bases in between. In nucleotides, the CDR3 is TGCGCCAGCAGCTTGAGTAGAGACTACGAGCAGTACGTC. It yields the protein CASSLSRDYEQYV.

The chain couples TRBV6-1 to TRBJ1-6, with D perhaps matching TRBD1 (6 bases). Trimming cost V 5 bases and J 8 bases, with 13 bases left between them. The V gene's germline CDR1 is MNHNS and CDR2 SASEGT. This CDR3 has 14 residues. The CDR3 DNA reads as TGTGCCAGCAGTTATACGAGGACAGATTCACCCCTCCACTTT. It yields the protein CASSYTRTDSPLHF.

This clonotype was detected many times. V gene TRBV7-2 combines with J gene TRBJ2-3; 8 nucleotides line up with TRBD2. The CDR3 extends over 13 amino acids. With V trimmed by 2 bases and J by 9 bases, 4 bases remained unmatched. CDR1 SGHTA and CDR2 FQGNSA come from the germline V gene. The CDR3 DNA reads TGTGCCAGCAGCTTACATCAGCGGGAGACGCAGTATTTT. Protein sequence: CASSLHQRETQYF.

The V and J genes are TRBV6-5 and TRBJ2-1; D is uncertain. Trimming took off 6 bases at V and 3 bases at J, with 15 bases between the two ends. This CDR3 region has 15 residues. Germline V gene sequence: CDR1 MNHEY, CDR2 SVGAGI. As DNA, the CDR3 is TGTGCCAGCAGGGCCCTAGGAGAATTCTACAATGAGCAGTTCTTC. This sequence encodes CASRALGEFYNEQFF.

The chain recombines TRBV11-2 with TRBJ2-7; 9 nucleotides agree with TRBD2. Germline CDR1 SGHAT, CDR2 FQNNGV. CDR3 length: 17 amino acids. V dropped 0 bases and J dropped 3; count of bases not matched to a gene: 9. The CDR3 spells CASSLEGGLAGHYEQYF. The CDR3 DNA sequence: TGTGCCAGCAGCTTAGAGGGGGGCCTAGCGGGACACTACGAGCAGTACTTC.

This clonotype showed up just a few times. This chain links TRBV10-3 with TRBJ1-1, with 11 bases lining up with TRBD1. V lost 9 bases, J lost 4 bases, and 7 bases stayed unmatched. CDR3 size: 14 residues. In germline, CDR1 is ENHRY, CDR2 SYGVKD. The CDR3 bases are TGTGCCATAGGGACAGGGGGAGAAGGCACTGAAGCTTTCTTT. Amino acids: CAIGTGGEGTEAFF.

The chain combines TRBV12-3 or TRBV12-4 with TRBJ1-1; no clear D gene. V dropped 3 bases and J dropped 0 bases, with 11 bases sitting between them. The CDR3 totals 15 residues. The CDR3 reads CASSFNPGLNTEAFF. CDR3 DNA: TGTGCCAGCAGTTTTAACCCCGGACTGAACACTGAAGCTTTCTTT.

This clonotype was counted at least ten times. The V gene is TRBV11-2, the J gene TRBJ2-3; TRBD2 agrees at 14 bases. J gave up 2 bases and V 6 bases, and 4 bases lay outside the gene matches. The germline V gene has CDR1 SGHAT and CDR2 FQNNGV. The CDR3 totals 16 residues. Here the CDR3 DNA reads TGTGCCAGCAGGCCGACTAGCGGGAGGGACACAGATACGCAGTATTTT. This sequence encodes CASRPTSGRDTDTQYF.

This clonotype has ten or more counts. The chain combines TRBV14 with TRBJ2-1, with TRBD2 as a possible D gene (5 bases). Trimming removed 8 bases from V and 7 bases from J, with 15 bases in between. Germline CDR1 and CDR2: SGHDN and FVKESK. This CDR3 spans 13 amino acids. Here the CDR3 reads CASRLNGVNEQFF. CDR3 nucleotide sequence: TGTGCCAGCCGCCTAAACGGGGTAAATGAGCAGTTCTTC. Complete variable domain (other parts from reference TRBV14 and TRBJ2-1): EAGVTQFPSHSVIEKGQTVTLRCDPISGHDNLYWYRRVMGKEIKFLLHFVKESKQDESGMPNNRFLAERTGGTYSTLKVQPAELEDSGVYFCASRLNGVNEQFFGPGTRLTVL.

The chain employs TRBV15 and TRBJ1-2; TRBD1 aligns across 7 bases. This CDR3 is built from 14 residues. Per the germline V gene, CDR1 is LNHNV and CDR2 is YYDKDF (reference sequence). Trimming cost V 3 bases and J 4 bases; bases outside gene matches: 5. DNA for the CDR3: TGTGCCACCAGCAGCAGACAGGGAACCTATGGCTACACCTTC. It translates to CATSSRQGTYGYTF.

This clonotype was counted at least ten times. The chain has TRBV7-2 and TRBJ2-5; D is undetermined. V dropped 5 bases and J dropped 5 bases, with 18 bases sitting between them. The CDR3 is made up of 15 amino acids. From germline, CDR1 is SGHTA and CDR2 FQGNSA. Here the CDR3 reads CASSPGATLVETQYF. The DNA of the CDR3 is TGTGCCAGCAGCCCTGGAGCCACTCTCGTGGAGACCCAGTACTTC.

Comment on this clonotype: This clone may be a read error of a much larger clone one base away. J is TRBJ2-5 and V is TRBV7-6; the D gene is possibly TRBD1 (6 bases). The CDR3 is 14 amino acids. The germline V and J ends were trimmed by 7 bases and 4 bases, with 16 bases remaining between them. Germline V gene sequence: CDR1 SGHVS, CDR2 FNYEAQ. The CDR3 DNA is TGTGCCAGCACCCCCCGAACAGGGCGAGAGACCCAGTACTTC. Amino acids: CASTPRTGRETQYF.

This clonotype occurred a few times. The rearrangement links TRBV6-2 or TRBV6-3 to TRBJ1-5, with a weak D call TRBD1 (5 bases). The CDR3 length is 16 residues. The V end was cut by 6 bases, the J end by 0 bases, with 15 bases between. Germline CDR1 is MNHEY and CDR2 is SVGEGT. The CDR3 loop reads CASRHGGTYSNQPQHF. CDR3 bases: TGTGCCAGCAGACACGGGGGAACCTATAGCAATCAGCCCCAGCATTTT.

This clonotype has just a few counts. V gene TRBV7-6 combines with J gene TRBJ2-3, with 11 bases fitting TRBD2. The V and J ends lost 6 bases and 2 bases, in that order; junction bases with no gene match: 7. CDR1 SGHVS and CDR2 FNYEAQ come from the germline V gene. This CDR3 is built from 16 residues. The CDR3: CASSFSSGRATDTQYF. The CDR3 nucleotides are TGTGCCAGCAGTTTTAGTAGCGGGAGGGCCACAGATACGCAGTATTTT.

Many counts were recorded for this clonotype. The J gene is TRBJ1-3, the V gene TRBV7-2, with TRBD1 identical over 10 bases. CDR1 SGHTA and CDR2 FQGNSA come from the germline V gene. CDR3 length: 15 amino acids. Losses at the gene ends were 5 bases for V and 2 bases for J; bases not matched to a gene: 3. The CDR3 DNA follows: TGTGCCAGCAGCGTCGGGACAGGGGCTGGAAACACCATATATTTT. Amino acids: CASSVGTGAGNTIYF.

This clonotype was recorded many times. The chain carries TRBV7-2 and TRBJ2-3, with D unclear. Germline values: CDR1 SGHTA, CDR2 FQGNSA. The CDR3 consists of 15 residues. Trimming cost V 5 bases and J 6 bases, with 18 bases left between them. The CDR3 is CASSPDSGRADTQYF. The CDR3 region has the DNA TGTGCCAGCAGCCCTGACTCGGGCCGAGCGGATACGCAGTATTTT.

In its sample, this clonotype was seen a few times. The chain combines TRBV7-2 with TRBJ1-2; 9 positions match TRBD1. The germline V gene encodes CDR1 SGHTA and CDR2 FQGNSA. With V trimmed by 5 bases and J by 9 bases, 10 bases remained unmatched. This CDR3 comprises 14 residues. The CDR3 spells CASSPPGTGTSYTF. CDR3 nucleotides: TGTGCCAGCAGCCCACCCGGGACAGGGACTAGCTACACCTTC.

The CDR3 loop reads CASSSPGLAVEQYF. CDR3 nucleotides: TGTGCCAGCAGCTCGCCGGGACTAGCAGTTGAACAGTACTTC. The chain has TRBV7-6 and TRBJ2-7; 9 nucleotides agree with TRBD2. From germline, CDR1 is SGHVS and CDR2 FNYEAQ. The V and J ends lost 4 bases and 10 bases, in that order; junction bases with no gene match: 11. This CDR3 has 14 residues.

The chain links TRBV20-1 to TRBJ2-3, with D unresolved. Deletions cut 6 bases from V and 4 bases from J, with 11 bases between. The germline gives CDR1 DFQATT, CDR2 SNEGSKA (reference sequence). The CDR3 has 12 residues. CDR3 bases: TGCAGTGCCAGTCAGGATCCAGATACGCAGTATTTT. Translation gives CSASQDPDTQYF.

A few counts support this clonotype. The J gene is TRBJ2-1, the V gene TRBV19; D is perhaps TRBD2 (6 bases). CDR3 length equals 17 residues. Per germline, CDR1 LNHDA and CDR2 SQIVND (reference sequence). V was shortened by 3 bases and J by 0 bases, with 15 bases between the two germline ends. CDR3 sequence reads: CASSMDTGVSSYNEQFF. In DNA form, the CDR3 reads TGTGCCAGTAGTATGGACACGGGGGTGAGCTCCTACAATGAGCAGTTCTTC.

This clonotype was picked up many times. The chain joins TRBV7-2 to TRBJ1-4, with D possibly being TRBD1 (6 bases). Germline V gene data show CDR1 as SGHTA and CDR2 as FQGNSA. Trimming stripped 3 bases from V and 12 bases from J, with 14 bases between. This CDR3 has 13 residues. CDR3 sequence: CASSLKRDTELFF. CDR3 coding DNA: TGTGCCAGCAGCTTGAAGCGGGACACCGAACTGTTTTTT.

The gene calls are TRBV24-1 and TRBJ2-1; no firm D call. The CDR3 sequence is 13 residues long. The germline V and J ends were trimmed by 3 bases and 1 base, with 3 bases remaining between them. In germline, CDR1 is KGHDR, CDR2 SFDVKD. The CDR3 region has the DNA TGTGCCACCAGTGATGGGTCCTACAATGAGCAGTTCTTC. Protein sequence: CATSDGSYNEQFF.

J is TRBJ2-7 and V is TRBV12-3 or TRBV12-4; D unclear. The CDR3 extends over 14 amino acids. Between the trimmed V and J ends, which lost 2 bases and 5 bases, there was a span of 13 bases. The DNA of the CDR3 is TGTGCCAGCAGTTTACGTCGGGCTATCAACGAGCAGTACTTC. This codes for CASSLRRAINEQYF.

There are a few counts of this clonotype. V and J are TRBV7-2 and TRBJ1-5; TRBD1 matches 11 bases. The CDR3 is 15 amino acids. V shed 5 bases, J shed 4 bases, and the junction held 4 bases outside the gene matches. The germline V gene has CDR1 SGHTA and CDR2 FQGNSA. CDR3 nucleotides: TGTGCCAGCAGCCACGGGACAGGGGGGAATCAGCCCCAGCATTTT. Translated: CASSHGTGGNQPQHF.

The chain carries TRBV25-1 and TRBJ1-2, with D possibly being TRBD1 (6 bases). V gave up 8 bases and J gave up 2 bases, with 12 bases separating them. Per the germline V gene, CDR1 is MGHDK and CDR2 is SYGVNS. The CDR3 runs 13 residues. The CDR3 is CASADSSNYGYTF. The CDR3 DNA sequence: TGTGCCAGCGCGGACAGTTCCAACTATGGCTACACCTTC.

This clonotype was detected ten times or more. V gene TRBV7-2 combines with J gene TRBJ2-5; D unclear. With 4 bases removed from V and 3 bases from J, the gap between germline ends came to 12 bases. This CDR3 is 14 amino acids long. Germline V lookup: CDR1 SGHTA, CDR2 FQGNSA. CDR3 sequence reads: CASSSPRAEETQYF. In nucleotides, the CDR3 is TGTGCCAGCAGCTCACCGCGCGCTGAAGAGACCCAGTACTTC.